A selection of T cell receptor beta chains follows, all from one sample in a study of CD4 T cells in relation to SARS-CoV-2 and coronaviruses. Their antigens remain unidentified. Sequencing was performed with immunoSEQ multiplex PCR; in TCRdb, only in-frame clones are kept and a portion is missing. Here the sample spans around 24,000 clones, less than 80% being singletons. What was sequenced was CD4+ T cells from PBMCs, cultured in vitro. Every receptor here comes from a human donor in good health. Each CDR3 is given with its conserved first and last residue. Each record gives: D gene, J gene, V gene, clone size, CDR3 protein, CDR3 DNA. The D gene is left open where the match is weak. Not all rows give a size; the values are once, few, many and, for expanded clones, a class.

. | TRBJ1-5 | TRBV6-5 | few | CASNNPGFVPQHF | TGTGCCAGCAACAACCCCGGGTTTGTGCCCCAGCATTTT
. | TRBJ1-5 | TRBV29-1 | few | CSVQQADQPQHF | TGCAGCGTTCAACAGGCTGATCAGCCCCAGCATTTT
. | TRBJ2-5 | TRBV18 | once | CASSPLGQGGGETQYF | TGTGCCAGCTCACCACTTGGCCAAGGGGGTGGCGAGACCCAGTACTTC
TRBD2 | TRBJ2-3 | TRBV9 | once | CASSVRGLAGVADTQYF | TGTGCCAGCAGCGTAAGGGGACTAGCGGGAGTTGCCGATACGCAGTATTTT
. | TRBJ2-6 | TRBV5-1 | . | CASSLLPGANVLTF | TGCGCCAGCAGCTTGCTACCTGGGGCCAACGTCCTGACTTTC
. | TRBJ1-2 | TRBV19 | . | CASSPSLYGYTF | TGTGCCAGTAGTCCCTCCCTATATGGCTACACCTTC
. | TRBJ2-3 | TRBV6-5 | . | CASKLTESTDTQYF | TGTGCCAGCAAATTGACAGAGAGCACAGATACGCAGTATTTT
. | TRBJ2-7 | TRBV18 | . | CASSSSSYEQYF | TGTGCCAGCTCATCCTCCTCCTACGAGCAGTACTTC
TRBD2 | TRBJ2-3 | TRBV5-4 | . | CASSSLTGGTQYF | TGTGCCAGCAGTTCTCTAACGGGGGGTACGCAGTATTTT
. | TRBJ1-2 | TRBV7-2 | . | CASSFTGTNGYTF | TGTGCCAGCAGCTTCACAGGGACGAATGGCTACACCTTC
. | TRBJ2-1 | TRBV6-5 | . | CASSPLEGEQFF | TGTGCCAGCAGTCCGCTCGAGGGTGAGCAGTTCTTC
TRBD2 | TRBJ2-4 | TRBV4-2 | . | CASSQAGERGSIQYF | TGTGCCAGCAGCCAAGCTGGTGAGCGGGGATCCATTCAGTACTTC
. | TRBJ2-7 | TRBV12-5 | . | CASRINYEQYF | TGTGCTAGCCGGATTAACTACGAGCAGTACTTC
TRBD1 | TRBJ1-2 | TRBV27 | . | CASSSRDRAWGYTF | TGTGCCAGCAGTTCCCGGGACAGGGCCTGGGGCTACACCTTC
TRBD1 | TRBJ2-5 | TRBV19 | once | CASRQGAGETQYF | TGTGCCAGCAGACAGGGGGCAGGGGAGACCCAGTACTTC
. | TRBJ2-7 | TRBV7-2 | once | CASSLDLSYEQYF | TGTGCCAGCAGCTTAGACCTCTCCTACGAGCAGTACTTC
. | TRBJ2-7 | TRBV3-1/TRBV3-2 | once | CASSPSLVYEQYF | TGTGCCAGCAGCCCGAGTCTGGTCTACGAGCAGTACTTC
. | TRBJ1-2 | TRBV4-3 | . | CASSQVVWGQDYGYTF | TGCGCCAGCAGCCAAGTAGTGTGGGGGCAGGACTATGGCTACACCTTC
. | TRBJ2-7 | TRBV11-3 | . | CASSRVGRSSYEQYF | TGTGCCAGCAGTCGCGTCGGACGGAGCTCCTACGAGCAGTACTTC
. | TRBJ1-1 | TRBV19 | . | CASITGRHMNTEAFF | TGTGCCAGTATAACAGGGAGACACATGAACACTGAAGCTTTCTTT
TRBD1 | TRBJ1-4 | TRBV19 | . | CASAGTANEKLFF | TGTGCCAGTGCCGGGACAGCTAATGAAAAACTGTTTTTT
. | TRBJ2-1 | TRBV6-5 | . | CASSRPGYTEQFF | TGTGCCAGCAGTAGACCGGGCTACACTGAGCAGTTCTTC
TRBD1 | TRBJ1-5 | TRBV19 | few | CASRVAGGTQPQHF | TGTGCCAGTAGAGTGGCAGGGGGCACTCAGCCCCAGCATTTT
TRBD1 | TRBJ1-2 | TRBV20-1 | . | CSASTTGDYGYTF | TGCAGTGCCAGTACCACAGGGGACTATGGCTACACCTTC
TRBD1 | TRBJ1-1 | TRBV5-5 | . | CASSLDRANTEAFF | TGTGCCAGCAGCCTGGACAGGGCGAACACTGAAGCTTTCTTT
TRBD2 | TRBJ2-1 | TRBV7-2 | . | CASSRLANEQFF | TGTGCCAGCAGCCGACTAGCGAATGAGCAGTTCTTC